This is a list of T cell receptor beta chains from one sample in a study of blood T cell repertoires in COVID-19. The method was immunoSEQ multiplex PCR; TCRdb's version includes in-frame clones alone and lacks a portion of them. The data hold about 95,000 clones, with around 86% observed a single time. The source material was peripheral blood. All receptors come from a man between 60 and 75 years old with COVID-19, enrolled during active disease. Both conserved end residues are part of each CDR3. D genes are given only for firm matches. Where a row states a size, it is once, few, many or the class of an expanded clone; other rows omit it.

>-|-|TRBV28|TRBJ2-2
TGTGCCAGCAGTTTACCCCAGGGAGGCACCGGGGAGCTGTTTTTT
CASSLPQGGTGELFF
>TRBD1|-|TRBV27|TRBJ2-2
TGTGCCAGCGGCAGACAGGGGGCGCCCCGGGAGCTGTTTTTT
CASGRQGAPRELFF
>-|-|TRBV5-4|TRBJ2-1
TGTGCCAGCAGCCTGCAGGCTAGCGTCGTACCCTACAATGAGCAGTTCTTC
CASSLQASVVPYNEQFF
>-|-|TRBV11-3|TRBJ1-2
TGTGCCAGCAGCTCCCGACAGTGGTGGGATGGCTACACCTTC
CASSSRQWWDGYTF
>TRBD2|-|TRBV29-1|TRBJ2-1
TGCAGCGTTGAGGGGACTAGCGGCTACAATGAGCAGTTCTTC
CSVEGTSGYNEQFF
>TRBD2|-|TRBV5-1|TRBJ2-1
TGCGCCAGCAGCTTGGAAGGTGCTAGCGGGGGGTACAATGAGCAGTTCTTC
CASSLEGASGGYNEQFF
>TRBD2|-|TRBV5-5|TRBJ2-3
TGTGCCAGCAGCTTGGTAGCGGGACTATGGGGAACAGATACGCAGTATTTT
CASSLVAGLWGTDTQYF
>-|-|TRBV7-3|TRBJ1-1
TGTGCCAGCAGCCGGGACCCGGGGGGGAGCACTGAAGCTTTCTTT
CASSRDPGGSTEAFF
>TRBD1|-|TRBV5-6|TRBJ2-2
TGTGCCAGCAGCGTCCAGGACAGGGTTAACACCGGGGAGCTGTTTTTT
CASSVQDRVNTGELFF
>TRBD1|-|TRBV4-1|TRBJ2-1
TGCGCCAGCAGCCAAGAGGGGACAGTCTACAATGAGCAGTTCTTC
CASSQEGTVYNEQFF
>TRBD1|-|TRBV19|TRBJ1-1
TGTGCCAGTAGTTCCCGGACAGGGGGAAGCGCTGAAGCTTTCTTT
CASSSRTGGSAEAFF
>TRBD1|-|TRBV30|TRBJ1-6
TGTGCCTGGACAGGGCAGGGGACAGAAAATTCACCCCTCCACTTT
CAWTGQGTENSPLHF
>TRBD2|-|TRBV13|TRBJ2-3
TGTGCCAGCAGCCGGGGACTAGCGGGAGGTGGCACAGATACGCAGTATTTT
CASSRGLAGGGTDTQYF
>-|-|TRBV12-3/TRBV12-4|TRBJ2-7
TGTGCCAGCAGTACACAGGGACCCTACGAGCAGTACTTC
CASSTQGPYEQYF
>TRBD2|few|TRBV7-2|TRBJ2-3
TGTGCCAGCAGCTACTACTCTAGCGGGAGATCGAGAGATACGCAGTATTTT
CASSYYSSGRSRDTQYF
>TRBD2|-|TRBV2|TRBJ2-1
TGTGCCAGCAGAGCGACTAGCAGACTTTACAATGAGCAGTTCTTC
CASRATSRLYNEQFF
>-|few|TRBV28|TRBJ1-5
TGTGCCAGCAGCACCAACAGGTTTTATAGCAATCAGCCCCAGCATTTT
CASSTNRFYSNQPQHF
>TRBD1|-|TRBV5-6|TRBJ2-7
TGTGCCAGCAGCTTGGGTCTGGGACAGGGTAGGGGCGAGCAGTACTTC
CASSLGLGQGRGEQYF
>-|-|TRBV25-1|TRBJ2-5
TGTGCCAGCAGTGAATACTGGCTCCAAGAGACCCAGTACTTC
CASSEYWLQETQYF
>-|once|TRBV6-2/TRBV6-3|TRBJ2-1
TGTGCCAGCAGTTACGAGGGTCGCAATGAGCAGTTCTTC
CASSYEGRNEQFF
>TRBD2|-|TRBV30|TRBJ2-1
TGTGCCTGGAGGGGGACTAGCGGACACAATGAGCAGTTCTTC
CAWRGTSGHNEQFF
>-|few|TRBV29-1|TRBJ2-1
TGCAGCGTTGAAGATTCGGCGACTAACAACAATGAGCAGTTCTTC
CSVEDSATNNNEQFF